This entry features one TCR beta chain sequence. Seattle researchers signed up patients amid active infection and tracked them longitudinally. J gave up 2 bases and V 3 bases, and 8 bases lay outside the gene matches. CDR1 SGDLS and CDR2 YYNGEE come from the germline V gene. The CDR3 has 16 amino acids. In the authors' methods: Estimates of nucleated cell counts were drawn from the amplification of reference gene primers. The repertoire was sequenced with immunoSEQ multiplex PCR; TCRdb's copy has only in-frame clones and lacks some. Clone size and the V and J calls come from that table; the DNA yielded D and trimming. The sample shows roughly 260,000 clones, more than 90% of them seen only once. The data derive from a study of blood T cell repertoires in COVID-19. Study summary: The United States, Italy and Spain supplied acute and convalescent COVID-19 samples. PBMCs, B-cell-depleted T cells, or T cells were the source of the cDNA or gDNA that made up the material.

The chain has TRBV9 and TRBJ1-5, with 7 bases identical to TRBD1. Sequenced input: peripheral blood. The clonotype comes from a person aged 18-35 years with COVID-19, enrolled during active disease. The CDR3 DNA sequence: TGTGCCAGCAGCGCCTCCGGGACAGTCGGCAATCAGCCCCAGCATTTT. Encoded protein: CASSASGTVGNQPQHF.